This T cell receptor beta chain was identified in a study of blood T cell repertoires in COVID-19. Study overall: COVID-19 samples collected from the United States, Italy and Spain covered acute and convalescent phases. PBMCs, B-cell-depleted T cells, or T cells were the source of the cDNA or gDNA that made up the material.

Symptom resolution, clearance, or two negative PCRs marked the recovered donors of Cohort 3. In the original workflow: Estimation of nucleated cell counts relied on the amplification of reference gene primers. Using immunoSEQ multiplex PCR, the repertoire was profiled, and TCRdb retains in-frame clones only, with some absent. V and J calls and clone size come straight from that table; D and trimming were deduced from the DNA. This repertoire shows roughly 200,000 clones, over 80% found once; its top ten account for 1.2%. This TCR derives from a young man who had recovered from COVID-19. Material for sequencing was PBMCs or T cells enriched from blood (not recorded which).

This CDR3 is CASSISGQGAYEQYF. CDR3 bases: TGTGCCAGCAGCATCTCGGGACAGGGGGCTTACGAGCAGTACTTC. This rearrangement joins TRBV5-5 to TRBJ2-7; 12 bases align to TRBD1. The CDR3 runs to 15 residues. Looked up from germline, CDR1 is SGHKS and CDR2 is YYEKEE (reference sequence). J gave up 4 bases and V 4 bases, and 6 bases lay outside the gene matches.